The entry below describes one T cell receptor (beta chain). In the authors' workflow: Nucleated cell number was recorded as an estimate derived from reference gene primer amplification. Sequenced by immunoSEQ multiplex PCR; TCRdb stores in-frame clones only, minus some. V, J and clone size derive from that table, while D and trimming were established from the DNA sequence. The repertoire holds 120,000 or so clones, 90% seen once, with about 3.8% in the top ten. This specimen comes from a study of blood T cell repertoires in COVID-19. Study-wide background: From T cells, B-cell-depleted T cells, or PBMCs came the material, which was cDNA or gDNA.

V was pared by 2 bases and J by 0 bases, with 2 bases of the junction left unmatched. Germline V gene data show CDR1 as SGDLS and CDR2 as YYNGEE. The CDR3 has 15 residues. This receptor was taken from a woman aged 55-70 years with COVID-19, enrolled during active disease. The chain is built from TRBV9 and TRBJ2-1, with 7 bases fitting TRBD2. The sequenced material came from peripheral blood. Written as DNA, the CDR3 is TGTGCCAGCAGCGTCGGGGGGAACTCCTACAATGAGCAGTTCTTC. This sequence encodes CASSVGGNSYNEQFF.